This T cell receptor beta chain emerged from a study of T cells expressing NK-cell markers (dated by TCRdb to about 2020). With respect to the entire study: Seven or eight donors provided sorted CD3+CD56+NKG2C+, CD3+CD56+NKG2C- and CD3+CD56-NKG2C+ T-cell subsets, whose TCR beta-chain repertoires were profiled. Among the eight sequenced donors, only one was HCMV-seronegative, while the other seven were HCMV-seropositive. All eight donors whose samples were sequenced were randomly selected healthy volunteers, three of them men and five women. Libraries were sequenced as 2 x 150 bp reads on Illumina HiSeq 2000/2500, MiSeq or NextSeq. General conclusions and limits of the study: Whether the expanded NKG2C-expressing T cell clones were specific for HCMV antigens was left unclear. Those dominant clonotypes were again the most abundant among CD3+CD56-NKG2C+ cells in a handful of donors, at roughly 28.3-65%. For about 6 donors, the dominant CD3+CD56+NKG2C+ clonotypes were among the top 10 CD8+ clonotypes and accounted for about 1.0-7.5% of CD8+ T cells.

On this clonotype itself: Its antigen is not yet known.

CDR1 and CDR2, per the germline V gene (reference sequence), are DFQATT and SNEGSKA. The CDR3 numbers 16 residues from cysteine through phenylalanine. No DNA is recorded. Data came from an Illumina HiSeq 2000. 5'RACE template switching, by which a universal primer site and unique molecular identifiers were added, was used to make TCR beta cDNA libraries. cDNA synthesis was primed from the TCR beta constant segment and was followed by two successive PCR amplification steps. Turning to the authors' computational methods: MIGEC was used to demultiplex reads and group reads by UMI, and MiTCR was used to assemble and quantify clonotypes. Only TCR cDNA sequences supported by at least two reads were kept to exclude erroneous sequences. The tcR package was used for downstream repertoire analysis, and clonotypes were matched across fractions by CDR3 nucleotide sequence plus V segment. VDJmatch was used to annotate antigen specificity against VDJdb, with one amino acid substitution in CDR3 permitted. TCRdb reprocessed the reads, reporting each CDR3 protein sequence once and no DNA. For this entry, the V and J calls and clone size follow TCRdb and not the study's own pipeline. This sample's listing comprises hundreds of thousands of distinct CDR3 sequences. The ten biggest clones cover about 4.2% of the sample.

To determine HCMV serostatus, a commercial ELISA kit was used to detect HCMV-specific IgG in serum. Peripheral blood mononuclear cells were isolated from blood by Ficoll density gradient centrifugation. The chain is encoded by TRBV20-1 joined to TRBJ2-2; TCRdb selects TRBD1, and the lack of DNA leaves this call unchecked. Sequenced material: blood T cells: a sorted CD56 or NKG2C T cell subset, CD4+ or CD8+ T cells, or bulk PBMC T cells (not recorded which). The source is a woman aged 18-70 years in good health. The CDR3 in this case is CSARAGGGANTGELFF.